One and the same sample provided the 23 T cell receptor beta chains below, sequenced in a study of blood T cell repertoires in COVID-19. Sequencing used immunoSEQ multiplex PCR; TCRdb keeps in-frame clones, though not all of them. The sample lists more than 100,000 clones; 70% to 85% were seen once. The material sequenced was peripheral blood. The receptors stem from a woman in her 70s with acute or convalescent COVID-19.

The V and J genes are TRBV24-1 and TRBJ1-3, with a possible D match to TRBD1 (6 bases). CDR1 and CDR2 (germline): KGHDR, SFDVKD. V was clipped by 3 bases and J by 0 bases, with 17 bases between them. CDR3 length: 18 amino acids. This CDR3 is CATSDNARQVSSGNTIYF. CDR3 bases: TGTGCCACCAGTGATAACGCGAGACAGGTTAGCTCTGGAAACACCATATATTTT.

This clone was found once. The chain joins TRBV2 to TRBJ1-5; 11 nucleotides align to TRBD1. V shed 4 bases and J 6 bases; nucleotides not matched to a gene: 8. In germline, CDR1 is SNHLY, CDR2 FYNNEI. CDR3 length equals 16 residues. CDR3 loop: CASSVGQGALAQPQHF. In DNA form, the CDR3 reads TGTGCCAGCAGTGTAGGACAGGGGGCCCTAGCTCAGCCCCAGCATTTT.

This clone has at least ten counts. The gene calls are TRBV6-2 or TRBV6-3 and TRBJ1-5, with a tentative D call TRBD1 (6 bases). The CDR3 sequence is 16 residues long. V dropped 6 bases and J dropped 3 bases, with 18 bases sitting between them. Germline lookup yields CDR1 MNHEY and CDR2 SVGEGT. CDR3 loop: CASRPHQGRDNQPQHF. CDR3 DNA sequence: TGTGCCAGCAGGCCTCATCAGGGGAGAGACAATCAGCCCCAGCATTTT.

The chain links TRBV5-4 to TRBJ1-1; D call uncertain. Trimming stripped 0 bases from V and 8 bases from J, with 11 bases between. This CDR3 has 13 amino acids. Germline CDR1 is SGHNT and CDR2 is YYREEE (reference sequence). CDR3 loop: CASSLGIQWEAFF. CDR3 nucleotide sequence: TGTGCCAGCAGCTTGGGTATCCAGTGGGAAGCTTTCTTT.

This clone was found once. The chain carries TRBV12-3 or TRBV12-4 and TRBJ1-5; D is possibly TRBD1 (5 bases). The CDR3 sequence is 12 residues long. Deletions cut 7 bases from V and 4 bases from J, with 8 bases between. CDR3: CASTRGNQPQHF. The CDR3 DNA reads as TGTGCCAGCACCCGGGGGAATCAGCCCCAGCATTTT.

The CDR3 region has the DNA TGTGCCAGCAGTTCCAGGGACAGGGAATTATTCAATGGCTACACCTTC. Translating gives CASSSRDRELFNGYTF. V usage is TRBV25-1 and J usage is TRBJ1-2; 9 bases are a match to TRBD1. With V trimmed by 5 bases and J by 6 bases, 13 bases remained unmatched. The CDR3 is 16 amino acids. Per germline, CDR1 MGHDK and CDR2 SYGVNS.

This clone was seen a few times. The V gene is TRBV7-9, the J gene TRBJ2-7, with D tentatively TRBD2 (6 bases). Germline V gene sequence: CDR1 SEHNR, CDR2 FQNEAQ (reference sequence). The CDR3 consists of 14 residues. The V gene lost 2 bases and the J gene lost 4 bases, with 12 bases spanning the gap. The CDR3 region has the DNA TGTGCCAGCAGCTTAATGCAGGAGGGGTACGAGCAGTACTTC. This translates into CASSLMQEGYEQYF.

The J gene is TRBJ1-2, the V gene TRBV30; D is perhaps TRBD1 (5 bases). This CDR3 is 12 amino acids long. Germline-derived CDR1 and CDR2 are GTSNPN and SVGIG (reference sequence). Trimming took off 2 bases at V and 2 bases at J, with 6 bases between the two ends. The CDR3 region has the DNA TGTGCCTGGAGTTCAGGGAACTATGGCTACACCTTC. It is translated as CAWSSGNYGYTF.

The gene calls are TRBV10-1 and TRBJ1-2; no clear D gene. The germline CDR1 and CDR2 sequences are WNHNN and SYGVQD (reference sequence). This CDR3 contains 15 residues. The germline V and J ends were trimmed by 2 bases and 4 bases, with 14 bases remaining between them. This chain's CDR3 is CASSEPLCRSYGYTF. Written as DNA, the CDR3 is TGCGCCAGCAGTGAGCCCCTGTGCCGGAGCTATGGCTACACCTTC.

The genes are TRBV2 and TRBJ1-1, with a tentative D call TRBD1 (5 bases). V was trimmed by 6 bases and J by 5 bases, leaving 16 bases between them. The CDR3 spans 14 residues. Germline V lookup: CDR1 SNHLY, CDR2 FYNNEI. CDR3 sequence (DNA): TGTGCCAGCAGCCCGGACTATGGGGGGACTGAAGCTTTCTTT. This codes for CASSPDYGGTEAFF.

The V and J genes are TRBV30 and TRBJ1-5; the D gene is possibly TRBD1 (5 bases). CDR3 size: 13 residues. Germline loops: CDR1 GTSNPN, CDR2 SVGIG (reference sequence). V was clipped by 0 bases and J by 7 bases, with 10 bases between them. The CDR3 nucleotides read TGTGCCTGGAGTGTACGGGGGTTCCAGCCCCAGCATTTT. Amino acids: CAWSVRGFQPQHF.

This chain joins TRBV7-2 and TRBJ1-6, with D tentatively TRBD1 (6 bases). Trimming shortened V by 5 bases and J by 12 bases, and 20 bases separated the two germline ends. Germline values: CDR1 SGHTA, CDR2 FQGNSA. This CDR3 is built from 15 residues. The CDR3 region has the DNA TGTGCCAGCAGCCCCCCCGGGCAGGGGCAAGGACCCCTCCACTTT. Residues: CASSPPGQGQGPLHF.

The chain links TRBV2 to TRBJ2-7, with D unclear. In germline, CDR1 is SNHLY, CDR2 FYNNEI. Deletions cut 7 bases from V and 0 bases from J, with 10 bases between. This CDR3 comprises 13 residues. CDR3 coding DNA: TGTGCCAGCAATAGAAGGAGCTCCTACGAGCAGTACGTC. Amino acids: CASNRRSSYEQYV.

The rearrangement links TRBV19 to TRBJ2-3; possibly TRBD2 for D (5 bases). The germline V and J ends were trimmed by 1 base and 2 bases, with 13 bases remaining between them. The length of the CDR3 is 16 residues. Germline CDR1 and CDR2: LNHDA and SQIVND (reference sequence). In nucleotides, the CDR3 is TGTGCCAGTAGTATAGTAGGTCTAGCTTTCACAGATACGCAGTATTTT. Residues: CASSIVGLAFTDTQYF.

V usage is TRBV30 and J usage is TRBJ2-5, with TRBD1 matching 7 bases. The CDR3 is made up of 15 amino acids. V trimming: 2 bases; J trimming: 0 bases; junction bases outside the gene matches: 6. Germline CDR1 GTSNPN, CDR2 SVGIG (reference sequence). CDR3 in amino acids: CAWSRGRRNQETQYF. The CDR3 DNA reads TGTGCCTGGAGTAGGGGGCGCAGGAACCAAGAGACCCAGTACTTC.

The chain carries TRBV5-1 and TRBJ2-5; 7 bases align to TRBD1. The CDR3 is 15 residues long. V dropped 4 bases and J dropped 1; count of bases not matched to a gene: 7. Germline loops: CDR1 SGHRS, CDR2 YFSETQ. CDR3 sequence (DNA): TGCGCCAGCAGCCAGGGGACAGCCATCCAAGAGACCCAGTACTTC. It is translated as CASSQGTAIQETQYF.

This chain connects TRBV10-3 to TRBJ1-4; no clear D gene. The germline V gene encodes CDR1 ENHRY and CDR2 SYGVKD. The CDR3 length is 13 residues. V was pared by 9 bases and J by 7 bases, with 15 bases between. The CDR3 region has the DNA TGTGCCATGTCACCTGAGGGAGGTGAAAAACTGTTTTTT. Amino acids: CAMSPEGGEKLFF.

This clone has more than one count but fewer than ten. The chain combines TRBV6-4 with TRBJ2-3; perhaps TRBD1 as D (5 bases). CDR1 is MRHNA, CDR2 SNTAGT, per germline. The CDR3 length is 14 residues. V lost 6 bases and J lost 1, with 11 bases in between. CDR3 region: CASSREGGTDTQYF. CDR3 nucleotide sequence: TGTGCCAGCAGCAGGGAAGGCGGCACAGATACGCAGTATTTT.

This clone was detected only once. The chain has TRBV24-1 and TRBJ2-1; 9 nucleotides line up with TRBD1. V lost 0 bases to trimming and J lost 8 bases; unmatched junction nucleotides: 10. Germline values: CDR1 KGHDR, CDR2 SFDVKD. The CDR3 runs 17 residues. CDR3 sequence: CATSDLREQGARHEQFF. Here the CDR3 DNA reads TGTGCCACCAGTGATTTGAGAGAACAGGGGGCGCGTCATGAGCAGTTCTTC.

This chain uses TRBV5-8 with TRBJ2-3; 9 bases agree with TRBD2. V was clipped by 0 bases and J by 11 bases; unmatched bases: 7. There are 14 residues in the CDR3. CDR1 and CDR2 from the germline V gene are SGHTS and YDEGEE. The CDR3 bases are TGTGCCAGCAGCTTGGAGGCGGGGGGGAGAAGGCAGTATTTT. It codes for CASSLEAGGRRQYF.

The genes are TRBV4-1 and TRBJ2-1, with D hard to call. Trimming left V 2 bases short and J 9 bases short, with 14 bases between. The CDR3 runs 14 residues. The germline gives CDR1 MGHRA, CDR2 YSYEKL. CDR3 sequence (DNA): TGCGCCAGCAGCCAACCTAGAAGCTCCCCTGAGCAGTTCTTC. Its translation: CASSQPRSSPEQFF.

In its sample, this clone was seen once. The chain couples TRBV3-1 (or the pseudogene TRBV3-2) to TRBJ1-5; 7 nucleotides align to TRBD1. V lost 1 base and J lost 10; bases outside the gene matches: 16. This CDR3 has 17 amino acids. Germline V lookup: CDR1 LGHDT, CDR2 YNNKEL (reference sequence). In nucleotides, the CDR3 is TGTGCCAGCAGCCAAGGACTACCAGGGGGTTTAGGTGGACCCCAGCATTTT. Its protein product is CASSQGLPGGLGGPQHF.

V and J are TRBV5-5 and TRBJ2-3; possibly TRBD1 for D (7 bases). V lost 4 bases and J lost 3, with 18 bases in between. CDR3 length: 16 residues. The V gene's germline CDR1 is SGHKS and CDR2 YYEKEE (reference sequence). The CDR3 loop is CASSTGGAGGTDTQYF. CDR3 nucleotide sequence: TGTGCCAGCAGCACTGGTGGGGCAGGGGGGACAGATACGCAGTATTTT.